This record looks at one T cell receptor beta chain sequence and its context. This CDR3 contains 11 residues. Trimming removed 2 bases at V and 6 bases at J, with 5 bases between. CDR1 is SGHNT, CDR2 YYREEE, per germline (reference sequence). This entry is derived from a study of control samples from healthy donors and cancer patients. Generated by immunoSEQ multiplex PCR, the TCRdb table keeps only in-frame clones and is missing some. The table shows about 120,000 clones, with over 90% occurring only once. Sequencing was carried out using blood. This sequence joins TRBV5-4 and TRBJ1-2, with D uncertain. The TCR originated in a man in his thirties or forties in good health. The CDR3 DNA reads TGTGCCAGCAGCTTCGGAGATGGCTACACCTTC. Encoded protein: CASSFGDGYTF.